A selection of T cell receptor beta chains follows, all from one sample in a study of graft-versus-host responses after intestinal transplantation. Assay used: immunoSEQ multiplex PCR; TCRdb lists only in-frame clones, some missing. There are roughly 120,000 clones in the sample; about 95% occur only once, and more than 2.5% lies in the top ten. Their antigens are not known. The sample was unstimulated CD8+ T cells sorted from spleen or lymph node cells, taken before intestinal transplant. Receptors were obtained from a human donor who received an intestinal transplant. Both conserved end residues are part of each CDR3. The order of the fields is CDR3 length, clone size, V gene, J gene, D gene, CDR3 protein, CDR3 DNA. D genes are given only for firm matches. Clone size is given for some rows only: seen once, a few or many times, or a class if the clone is expanded.

cdr3_length: 16
clone_size: NA
v_call: TRBV10-3
j_call: TRBJ2-1
d_call: TRBD1
cdr3_aa: CAISAGQGEGNNEQFF
cdr3_nt: TGTGCCATCAGTGCCGGACAGGGTGAGGGTAACAATGAGCAGTTCTTC

cdr3_length: 15
clone_size: NA
v_call: TRBV4-1
j_call: TRBJ2-1
d_call: NA
cdr3_aa: CASSQSRTDYNEQFF
cdr3_nt: TGCGCCAGCAGCCAGTCCAGGACGGATTACAATGAGCAGTTCTTC

cdr3_length: 14
clone_size: NA
v_call: TRBV5-6
j_call: TRBJ1-5
d_call: NA
cdr3_aa: CASEAQGSNQPQHF
cdr3_nt: TGTGCCAGCGAAGCTCAGGGGAGCAATCAGCCCCAGCATTTT

cdr3_length: 13
clone_size: NA
v_call: TRBV10-3
j_call: TRBJ2-7
d_call: NA
cdr3_aa: CAISEGASYEQYF
cdr3_nt: TGTGCCATCAGTGAAGGCGCTTCCTACGAGCAGTACTTC

cdr3_length: 13
clone_size: NA
v_call: TRBV30
j_call: TRBJ1-6
d_call: NA
cdr3_aa: CAWSVLGMSPLHF
cdr3_nt: TGTGCCTGGAGTGTACTTGGGATGTCACCCCTCCACTTT

cdr3_length: 15
clone_size: NA
v_call: TRBV27
j_call: TRBJ1-6
d_call: NA
cdr3_aa: CASSLLGWPNSPLHF
cdr3_nt: TGTGCCAGCAGTTTACTGGGGTGGCCCAATTCACCCCTCCACTTT

cdr3_length: 12
clone_size: NA
v_call: TRBV2
j_call: TRBJ1-1
d_call: NA
cdr3_aa: CASSERYTEAFF
cdr3_nt: TGTGCCAGCAGTGAACGGTACACTGAAGCTTTCTTT

cdr3_length: 13
clone_size: NA
v_call: TRBV5-1
j_call: TRBJ2-7
d_call: NA
cdr3_aa: CASSSKGAYEQYF
cdr3_nt: TGCGCCAGCAGCTCAAAGGGGGCCTACGAGCAGTACTTC

cdr3_length: 11
clone_size: NA
v_call: TRBV28
j_call: TRBJ2-7
d_call: NA
cdr3_aa: CASSWSYEQYF
cdr3_nt: TGTGCCAGCAGTTGGAGCTACGAGCAGTACTTC

cdr3_length: 17
clone_size: once
v_call: TRBV21-1
j_call: TRBJ2-7
d_call: NA
cdr3_aa: CASSKETTGTTLYEQYF
cdr3_nt: TGTGCCAGCAGCAAAGAAACCACCGGGACTACTCTATACGAGCAGTACTTC

cdr3_length: 14
clone_size: NA
v_call: TRBV4-2
j_call: TRBJ1-2
d_call: NA
cdr3_aa: CASSPGNTAGGYTF
cdr3_nt: TGTGCCAGCAGCCCCGGAAACACGGCCGGTGGCTACACCTTC

cdr3_length: 13
clone_size: NA
v_call: TRBV4-2
j_call: TRBJ2-7
d_call: NA
cdr3_aa: CASSQQGRVEQYF
cdr3_nt: TGTGCCAGCAGCCAACAGGGCCGGGTCGAGCAGTACTTC

cdr3_length: 15
clone_size: NA
v_call: TRBV7-2
j_call: TRBJ2-1
d_call: NA
cdr3_aa: CASSLGVGKYNEQFF
cdr3_nt: TGTGCCAGCAGCTTAGGGGTCGGGAAATACAATGAGCAGTTCTTC

cdr3_length: 14
clone_size: once
v_call: TRBV28
j_call: TRBJ2-7
d_call: NA
cdr3_aa: CASSFQGFSYEQYF
cdr3_nt: TGTGCCAGCAGTTTTCAGGGTTTTAGCTACGAGCAGTACTTC

cdr3_length: 13
clone_size: NA
v_call: TRBV28
j_call: TRBJ1-4
d_call: NA
cdr3_aa: CASSLRGGEKLFF
cdr3_nt: TGTGCCAGCAGTCTCCGGGGGGGAGAAAAACTGTTTTTT

cdr3_length: 19
clone_size: NA
v_call: TRBV12-5
j_call: TRBJ1-1
d_call: NA
cdr3_aa: CASGLVRTGEGVVNTEAFF
cdr3_nt: TGTGCTAGTGGTCTGGTTCGAACAGGTGAGGGAGTCGTTAACACTGAAGCTTTCTTT

cdr3_length: 17
clone_size: NA
v_call: TRBV27
j_call: TRBJ2-3
d_call: TRBD2
cdr3_aa: CASTPISGRPPGDTQYF
cdr3_nt: TGTGCCAGCACTCCTATTAGCGGGAGGCCCCCGGGGGATACGCAGTATTTT

cdr3_length: 16
clone_size: NA
v_call: TRBV5-5
j_call: TRBJ2-3
d_call: TRBD2
cdr3_aa: CASSPALAGPTDTQYF
cdr3_nt: TGTGCCAGCAGCCCCGCACTAGCGGGGCCCACAGATACGCAGTATTTT

cdr3_length: 16
clone_size: NA
v_call: TRBV6-5
j_call: TRBJ2-1
d_call: TRBD2
cdr3_aa: CASSYSGTSGRNEQFF
cdr3_nt: TGTGCCAGCAGTTACTCAGGGACTAGCGGGCGCAATGAGCAGTTCTTC

cdr3_length: 15
clone_size: NA
v_call: TRBV10-3
j_call: TRBJ1-1
d_call: NA
cdr3_aa: CAISEPEGMNTEAFF
cdr3_nt: TGTGCCATCAGTGAGCCAGAGGGTATGAACACTGAAGCTTTCTTT

cdr3_length: 13
clone_size: NA
v_call: TRBV27
j_call: TRBJ1-1
d_call: NA
cdr3_aa: CASSPQTAVFAFF
cdr3_nt: TGTGCCAGCAGTCCGCAAACAGCGGTGTTCGCTTTCTTT

cdr3_length: 14
clone_size: NA
v_call: TRBV27
j_call: TRBJ1-1
d_call: NA
cdr3_aa: CASSLLKGGTEAFF
cdr3_nt: TGTGCCAGCAGTTTATTGAAGGGGGGAACTGAAGCTTTCTTT

cdr3_length: 15
clone_size: NA
v_call: TRBV5-1
j_call: TRBJ2-7
d_call: TRBD2
cdr3_aa: CASSLRTSGAYEQYF
cdr3_nt: TGCGCCAGCAGCTTGCGGACTAGCGGGGCCTACGAGCAGTACTTC

cdr3_length: 15
clone_size: NA
v_call: TRBV28
j_call: TRBJ2-7
d_call: NA
cdr3_aa: CASSLPGTGSYEQYF
cdr3_nt: TGTGCCAGCAGTTTACCCGGGACGGGGTCCTACGAGCAGTACTTC

cdr3_length: 14
clone_size: few
v_call: TRBV10-2
j_call: TRBJ2-2
d_call: NA
cdr3_aa: CASSEDSNIGELFF
cdr3_nt: TGCGCCAGCAGTGAGGACAGTAACATCGGGGAGCTGTTTTTT

cdr3_length: 15
clone_size: NA
v_call: TRBV9
j_call: TRBJ2-5
d_call: TRBD2
cdr3_aa: CASSVDPGLVETQYF
cdr3_nt: TGTGCCAGCAGCGTAGACCCGGGACTAGTAGAGACCCAGTACTTC

cdr3_length: 15
clone_size: once
v_call: TRBV27
j_call: TRBJ2-1
d_call: NA
cdr3_aa: CASSHTKSSYNEQFF
cdr3_nt: TGTGCCAGCAGCCATACAAAAAGCTCCTACAATGAGCAGTTCTTC

cdr3_length: 16
clone_size: NA
v_call: TRBV18
j_call: TRBJ1-1
d_call: NA
cdr3_aa: CASSIVVPKVYTEAFF
cdr3_nt: TGTGCCAGCTCGATCGTAGTGCCGAAGGTTTACACTGAAGCTTTCTTT

cdr3_length: 14
clone_size: NA
v_call: TRBV6-5
j_call: TRBJ2-1
d_call: NA
cdr3_aa: CASSYSDGGNEQFF
cdr3_nt: TGTGCCAGCAGTTACTCGGATGGGGGGAATGAGCAGTTCTTC

cdr3_length: 11
clone_size: NA
v_call: TRBV13
j_call: TRBJ2-1
d_call: NA
cdr3_aa: CASSRYNEQFF
cdr3_nt: TGTGCCAGCAGCCGGTACAATGAGCAGTTCTTC

cdr3_length: 15
clone_size: NA
v_call: TRBV9
j_call: TRBJ2-7
d_call: TRBD1
cdr3_aa: CASSVASGGSYEQYF
cdr3_nt: TGTGCCAGCAGCGTAGCGTCAGGGGGCTCCTACGAGCAGTACTTC

cdr3_length: 13
clone_size: NA
v_call: TRBV7-6
j_call: TRBJ2-1
d_call: TRBD2
cdr3_aa: CASSPLAGGEQFF
cdr3_nt: TGTGCCAGCAGCCCCTTGGCGGGAGGGGAGCAGTTCTTC

cdr3_length: 13
clone_size: NA
v_call: TRBV10-1
j_call: TRBJ2-1
d_call: NA
cdr3_aa: CASSLKAHNEQFF
cdr3_nt: TGCGCCAGCAGTCTAAAGGCTCACAATGAGCAGTTCTTC

cdr3_length: 17
clone_size: NA
v_call: TRBV9
j_call: TRBJ2-5
d_call: NA
cdr3_aa: CASSVAFEGDRQETQYF
cdr3_nt: TGTGCCAGCAGCGTAGCTTTCGAGGGAGACCGCCAAGAGACCCAGTACTTC

cdr3_length: 18
clone_size: NA
v_call: TRBV5-1
j_call: TRBJ2-7
d_call: NA
cdr3_aa: CASSLTGFSTKNSYEQYF
cdr3_nt: TGCGCCAGCAGCTTGACAGGATTCTCCACAAAAAACTCCTACGAGCAGTACTTC

cdr3_length: 16
clone_size: NA
v_call: TRBV18
j_call: TRBJ1-5
d_call: TRBD1
cdr3_aa: CASSPSPGQINQPQHF
cdr3_nt: TGTGCCAGCTCACCGTCCCCGGGACAGATCAATCAGCCCCAGCATTTT

cdr3_length: 14
clone_size: NA
v_call: TRBV9
j_call: TRBJ1-1
d_call: TRBD1
cdr3_aa: CASSPGGLGTEAFF
cdr3_nt: TGTGCCAGCAGCCCAGGGGGCCTTGGCACTGAAGCTTTCTTT

cdr3_length: 15
clone_size: NA
v_call: TRBV6-5
j_call: TRBJ1-3
d_call: TRBD1
cdr3_aa: CASSRTGGSGNTIYF
cdr3_nt: TGTGCCAGCAGTAGGACAGGGGGCTCTGGAAACACCATATATTTT

cdr3_length: 13
clone_size: NA
v_call: TRBV5-6
j_call: TRBJ2-7
d_call: NA
cdr3_aa: CASTLGASYEQYF
cdr3_nt: TGTGCCAGCACCCTCGGGGCATCCTACGAGCAGTACTTC

cdr3_length: 18
clone_size: once
v_call: TRBV5-6
j_call: TRBJ2-7
d_call: TRBD2
cdr3_aa: CASSLAGLAGGYSREQYF
cdr3_nt: TGTGCCAGCAGCTTGGCGGGGTTGGCGGGAGGCTACTCCCGCGAGCAGTACTTC

cdr3_length: 17
clone_size: once
v_call: TRBV28
j_call: TRBJ2-2
d_call: TRBD1
cdr3_aa: CASSTTYGTGITGELFF
cdr3_nt: TGTGCCAGCAGTACAACGTACGGGACAGGGATCACCGGGGAGCTGTTTTTT

cdr3_length: 16
clone_size: NA
v_call: TRBV30
j_call: TRBJ1-2
d_call: NA
cdr3_aa: CAWTVLGRVANYGYTF
cdr3_nt: TGTGCCTGGACCGTCCTCGGAAGAGTCGCTAACTATGGCTACACCTTC

cdr3_length: 16
clone_size: NA
v_call: TRBV4-3
j_call: TRBJ2-5
d_call: TRBD2
cdr3_aa: CASSPRRLAGSETQYF
cdr3_nt: TGCGCCAGCAGCCCTCGGAGACTAGCGGGAAGCGAGACCCAGTACTTC

cdr3_length: 17
clone_size: once
v_call: TRBV11-3
j_call: TRBJ2-7
d_call: NA
cdr3_aa: CASSLSAPGRDSYEQYF
cdr3_nt: TGTGCCAGCAGCTTATCGGCCCCTGGGCGGGACTCCTACGAGCAGTACTTC

cdr3_length: 15
clone_size: NA
v_call: TRBV15
j_call: TRBJ2-7
d_call: TRBD2
cdr3_aa: CATSTERGRAYEQYF
cdr3_nt: TGTGCCACCAGCACCGAGCGCGGGAGAGCCTACGAGCAGTACTTC

cdr3_length: 15
clone_size: NA
v_call: TRBV7-2
j_call: TRBJ2-1
d_call: NA
cdr3_aa: CASSLGALANDEQFF
cdr3_nt: TGTGCCAGCAGCTTAGGGGCGCTAGCTAACGATGAGCAGTTCTTC

cdr3_length: 17
clone_size: NA
v_call: TRBV6-1
j_call: TRBJ2-7
d_call: TRBD2
cdr3_aa: CASSEGPRGLVPYEQYF
cdr3_nt: TGTGCCAGCAGTGAAGGCCCCAGGGGACTAGTACCCTACGAGCAGTACTTC

cdr3_length: 14
clone_size: NA
v_call: TRBV10-2
j_call: TRBJ2-7
d_call: NA
cdr3_aa: CASTGYREFYEQYF
cdr3_nt: TGCGCCAGCACGGGATACAGGGAATTCTACGAGCAGTACTTC